The sample holds a few counts of the clone carrying this T cell receptor beta chain. The antigen remains unidentified. CDR3 length equals 17 residues. Sequenced by immunoSEQ multiplex PCR; TCRdb stores in-frame clones only, minus some. The sample yields roughly 63,000 clones, 70% to 90% seen once. The data stem from a study of OX40 agonist ivuxolimab in advanced cancers. Study results and caveats: Among the lowest peripheral clonal expansion occurred in 0.1-3.0 mg/kg partial responders. Still undetermined is the antigen specificity of the expanded peripheral T cells.

This TCR was sampled from an adult with an advanced solid tumor such as melanoma, head and neck, liver or kidney cancer. The material was CD4+ or CD8+ T cells sorted from blood, obtained in a trial of the OX40 agonist ivuxolimab. V and J are TRBV21-1 and TRBJ1-5; no DNA check was done on the table's D call, TRBD1. TRBV21-1 is classified as a pseudogene. The CDR3 region has the DNA TGTGCCAGCAGCAAGGTGGGGGCAGAACTAAGCAATCAGCCCCAGCATTTT. This gives the protein CASSKVGAELSNQPQHF.